This T cell receptor (beta chain) was identified in a study of Ad26.COV2.S vaccination and SARS-CoV-2 variants. The study, taken as a whole, reports: Breadth and depth estimates from TCRs may understate total T cell responses.

Regarding this clone: Antigen unknown.

Treatment given: some 20 received Ad26.COV2.S at low or high dose, single or two shots; roughly five received placebo; per-sample allocation not given. Day 63 after the first vaccine or placebo injection was the time point for sampling. Sequenced by immunoSEQ multiplex PCR; TCRdb stores in-frame clones only, minus some. The sample has roughly 700,000 clones, approximately 88% seen once; the top ten hold about 1.5%. The starting material was peripheral blood, obtained in a trial of Ad26.COV2.S vaccine versus placebo. The TCR was taken from a person between 18 and 60 years old who received the Ad26.COV2.S COVID-19 vaccine or a placebo.

The CDR3 DNA reads as TGTGCCTTTTCTAGCGGGAGATGGGTTGAGCAGTTCTTC. Protein: CAFSSGRWVEQFF. The genes are TRBV30 and TRBJ2-1, with 10 bases aligning to TRBD2. CDR1 and CDR2 from the germline V gene are GTSNPN and SVGIG (reference sequence). V lost 7 bases to trimming and J lost 9 bases; unmatched junction nucleotides: 9. This CDR3 is built from 13 residues.